This T cell receptor beta chain was retrieved from a study of blood T cell repertoires in COVID-19. The germline V gene encodes CDR1 ENHRY and CDR2 SYGVKD. Trimming removed 6 bases from V and 5 bases from J; junction bases left unmatched: 5. CDR3 length equals 13 residues. Libraries were prepared by immunoSEQ multiplex PCR; TCRdb keeps only in-frame clonotypes and omits some of them. The sample records around 120,000 clones, around 91% being singletons. Source material: peripheral blood. The chain employs TRBV10-3 and TRBJ2-5; 8 bases align to TRBD2. This TCR was sampled from a woman aged 55-69 years with COVID-19, enrolled during active disease. CDR3 bases: TGTGCCATCAGCGTTGCTAGCGGGGAGACCCAGTACTTC. Its protein is CAISVASGETQYF.